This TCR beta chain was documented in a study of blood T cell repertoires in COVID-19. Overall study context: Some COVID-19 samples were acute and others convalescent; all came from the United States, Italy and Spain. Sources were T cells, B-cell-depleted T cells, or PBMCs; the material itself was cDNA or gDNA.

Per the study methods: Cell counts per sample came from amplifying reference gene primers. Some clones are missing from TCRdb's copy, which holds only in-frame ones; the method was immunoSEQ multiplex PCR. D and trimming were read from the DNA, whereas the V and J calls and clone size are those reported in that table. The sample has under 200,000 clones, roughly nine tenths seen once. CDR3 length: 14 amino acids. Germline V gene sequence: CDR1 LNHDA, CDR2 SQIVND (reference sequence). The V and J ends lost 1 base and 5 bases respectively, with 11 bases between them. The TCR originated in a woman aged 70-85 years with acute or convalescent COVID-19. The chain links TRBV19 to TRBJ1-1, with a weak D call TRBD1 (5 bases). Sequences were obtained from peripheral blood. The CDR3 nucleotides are TGTGCCAGTAGTATAGCCGACCAGGGAACTGAAGCTTTCTTT. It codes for CASSIADQGTEAFF.